This TCR beta chain derives from a study of blood T cell repertoires in COVID-19. Study-level information: PBMCs, B-cell-depleted T cells, or T cells provided the cDNA or gDNA that made up the material.

Everyone who took part was roughly 18 to 89 years old, and they came from about two dozen US areas. In the source study's methods: Amplification with reference gene primers provided the estimates of nucleated cell counts. This table comes from immunoSEQ multiplex PCR, and its TCRdb copy is limited to in-frame clones, with some not included. V and J calls plus clone size are reproduced from that table; the DNA served to infer D and trimming. Of around 250,000 clones detected, under 95% appear once; the ten largest clones hold 2.5% to 3%. Sequencing input: PBMCs or T cells enriched from blood (not recorded which). This clonotype was obtained from a man aged 35 to 55 who had been exposed to COVID-19.

The CDR3 DNA sequence: TGTGCCAGCAGTGAGCTGACAGGGAATGGCTACACCTTC. It encodes CASSELTGNGYTF. The gene calls are TRBV2 and TRBJ1-2, with 7 positions matching TRBD1. This CDR3 has 13 amino acids. J gave up 6 bases and V 3 bases, and 4 bases lay outside the gene matches. Germline values: CDR1 SNHLY, CDR2 FYNNEI.